This T cell receptor (beta chain) was sequenced during a study of cytomegalovirus exposure and HLA in healthy donors. Study information: A subsequent analysis stated that the approximately 110 validation repertoires were run on the same platform as the 550 to 750 first-cohort repertoires. General study results and limits: Specificity for CMV antigens was confirmed in vitro for a few of the CMV-associated chains. Subsequent analysis showed first-cohort TCR clusters tending to co-occur in roughly 130 validation repertoires.

An approximately 120-subject validation cohort, separate from the approximately 670-subject first cohort, supplied the donors. Regarding this clone: Its antigen remains unidentified.

Repertoires were generated with immunoSEQ multiplex PCR, while TCRdb's copy carries only in-frame clones and drops some. The sample consists of 200,000 to 250,000 clones, 87% of them appearing once. The germline gives CDR1 SEHNR, CDR2 FQNEAQ (reference sequence). The length of the CDR3 is 11 residues. The V gene lost 9 bases and the J gene lost 1 base, with 6 bases spanning the gap. The chain employs TRBV7-9 and TRBJ1-1; D unclear. Sequencing was carried out using PBMCs. The sequence was collected from a woman aged 18-35 years in good health and CMV-seropositive. The CDR3 DNA sequence: TGTGCCAGTGTCGGGAACACTGAAGCTTTCTTT. It specifies CASVGNTEAFF.